Sequencing of this T cell receptor (beta chain) was carried out in a study of blood T cell repertoires in COVID-19. In the source study's methods: Reference gene primer amplification in the assay estimated nucleated cell counts. Using immunoSEQ multiplex PCR, the repertoire was profiled, and TCRdb retains in-frame clones only, with some absent. That table supplies the V and J calls and clone size; D and trimming were determined from the DNA. Found here are about 71,000 clones, approximately 90% of them singletons; the top ten hold 5.1%. Between the trimmed V and J ends, which lost 2 bases and 3 bases, there was a span of 11 bases. This CDR3 spans 15 amino acids. Germline V lookup: CDR1 SNHLY, CDR2 FYNNEI.

This chain uses TRBV2 with TRBJ1-3; D ambiguous. Sequencing was done on a sample of peripheral blood. The source is a woman younger than 30 with acute or convalescent COVID-19. In DNA form, the CDR3 reads TGTGCCAGCAGTGAATCAGGAAATTTTGGAAACACCATATATTTT. Protein: CASSESGNFGNTIYF.